What follows describes a single TCR beta chain. Its cognate antigen has yet to be identified. Base qualities are missing; no much larger clone stands one base away. This entry is derived from a study of blood T cell repertoires in COVID-19 (TCRdb year 2020). Concerning the study at large: Samples from collaborators originated in the United States, Italy and Spain and spanned both the acute and convalescent phases of COVID-19. The material from the prospective study consisted of cDNA or gDNA derived from T cells, B-cell-depleted T cells, or PBMCs. The repertoires were released in a freely available public database meant as a resource for research on the immune response to SARS-CoV-2. Subjects who had been exposed to COVID-19, were actively infected with it, or had recovered from it provided the deeply sampled blood TCRbeta repertoires that made up the dataset. Nearly every sample came with metadata listing a de-identified subject ID, COVID-19 status, age in years and sex. Where HLA class I and class II types were available, the types were taken from metadata supplied by the sample provider, not from assay-based typing. Samples were obtained from the ongoing ImmuneRACE study (first 160 participants) and from about 1,300 subjects provided by 6 global collaborators. Overall results and qualifications from the work: The quantity of clinical and demographic metadata differed by source and by participant and was supplied without curation.

The collaborating institutions used their own protocols to collect whole blood in K2EDTA tubes. Collaborator samples were shipped for TCRbeta analysis as frozen whole blood, isolated PBMCs, or DNA extracted from either sample type. The CDR3 has 14 amino acids, counting the end cysteine and phenylalanine. Of all the DNA, just the CDR3 is kept, 42 bases in frame from base 1. CDR1 MNHEY and CDR2 SVGAGI were looked up in the germline V gene. The junction shows trimming of 7 bases on V and 3 bases on J, plus 13 bases between the germline ends. TCRbeta CDR3 regions were amplified from genomic DNA by means of the immunoSEQ Assay, a bias-controlled multiplex PCR. As for the original processing: The number of nucleated cells in each sample was estimated by amplification of reference gene primers within the assay. To quantify the absolute abundance of each unique TCRbeta CDR3 rearrangement, sequence reads were collapsed and filtered. For each sample, productive Simpson clonality was calculated as the square root of Simpson's diversity index over productive rearrangements. TCRdb carries this immuneACCESS record with in-frame sequences only. Its versions omit some clonotypes, under half of them owing to an unresolved V gene in the studies checked, with the rest unexplained. V, J and clone size derive from that table, while D and trimming were established from the DNA sequence. This sample lists 200,000 to 250,000 clones; over 75% were detected once. The biggest ten clones account for around 13% of the sample.

The rearrangement combines TRBV6-5 with TRBJ1-5; no D gene is confidently identified. This TCR derives from a human donor in a cohort sampled during active COVID-19. The sample taken for sequencing was peripheral blood. The nucleotides read TGTGCCAGCACAATTTCGGGATCCAATCAGCCCCAGCATTTT. The translation is CASTISGSNQPQHF.